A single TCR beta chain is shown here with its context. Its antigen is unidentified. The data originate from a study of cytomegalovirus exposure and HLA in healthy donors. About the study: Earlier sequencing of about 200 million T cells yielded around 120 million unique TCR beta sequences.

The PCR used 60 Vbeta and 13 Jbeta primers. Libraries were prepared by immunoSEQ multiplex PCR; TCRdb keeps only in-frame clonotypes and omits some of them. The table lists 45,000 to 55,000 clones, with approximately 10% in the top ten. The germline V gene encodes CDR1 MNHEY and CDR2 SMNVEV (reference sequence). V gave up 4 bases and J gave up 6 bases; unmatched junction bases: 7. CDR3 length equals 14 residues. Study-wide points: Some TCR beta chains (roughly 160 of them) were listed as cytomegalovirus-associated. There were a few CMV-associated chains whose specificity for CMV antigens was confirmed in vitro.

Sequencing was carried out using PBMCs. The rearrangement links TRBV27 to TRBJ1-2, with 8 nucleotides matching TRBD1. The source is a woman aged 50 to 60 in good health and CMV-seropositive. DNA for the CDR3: TGTGCCAGCAGTTCCGGACAGGGCGTTGATGGCTACACCTTC. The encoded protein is CASSSGQGVDGYTF.